Listed here are 16 T cell receptor beta chains from one sample, sequenced in a study of cytotoxic CD8 clonotypes in ibrutinib-treated CLL. Sequencing was performed with immunoSEQ multiplex PCR; in TCRdb, only in-frame clones are kept and a portion is missing. The sample has about 300,000 clones; approximately 76% are singletons. The source material was PBMCs, sampled at disease progression, from a patient treated with ibrutinib. These receptors all stem from a human donor with chronic lymphocytic leukemia.

This rearrangement joins TRBV7-2 to TRBJ2-7; TRBD2 agrees at 12 bases. The CDR3 contains 17 residues. Germline-derived CDR1 and CDR2 are SGHTA and FQGNSA. V gave up 4 bases and J gave up 1 base; unmatched junction bases: 8. The CDR3 here is CASSSTPLAGGSYEQYF. For the CDR3, the DNA is TGTGCCAGCAGCTCGACCCCCCTAGCGGGAGGGTCCTACGAGCAGTACTTC.

V gene TRBV28 combines with J gene TRBJ2-7; TRBD1 matches at 7 bases. The V segment lost 6 bases and the J segment 2 bases; nucleotides outside the gene matches: 10. Germline loops: CDR1 MDHEN, CDR2 SYDVKM. This CDR3 region has 15 residues. This chain's CDR3 is CASSIGGGTTYEQYF. Written as DNA, the CDR3 is TGTGCCAGCAGCATAGGGGGCGGAACCACCTACGAGCAGTACTTC.

This clone was picked up one time. V and J are TRBV7-9 and TRBJ2-1; D unclear. The germline V gene has CDR1 SEHNR and CDR2 FQNEAQ (reference sequence). The CDR3 is 12 amino acids. V lost 5 bases, J lost 5 bases, and 7 bases lay in between. CDR3 DNA sequence: TGTGCCAGCAGCCCCCGGGACAATGAGCAGTTCTTC. Residues: CASSPRDNEQFF. Based on the CDR3 plus reference TRBV7-9 and TRBJ2-1, the full variable domain is DTGVSQNPRHKITKRGQNVTFRCDPISEHNRLYWYRQTLGQGPEFLTYFQNEAQLEKSRLLSDRFSAERPKGSFSTLEIQRTEQGDSAMYLCASSPRDNEQFFGPGTRLTVL.

The chain combines TRBV4-3 with TRBJ2-1, with TRBD2 matching over 10 bases. Germline lookup yields CDR1 LGHNA and CDR2 YSLEER. This CDR3 has 17 residues. J gave up 4 bases and V 2 bases, and 8 bases lay outside the gene matches. CDR3 region: CASSQTASGSSYNEQFF. In nucleotides, the CDR3 is TGCGCCAGCAGCCAAACCGCTAGCGGGAGTTCATACAATGAGCAGTTCTTC.

The gene calls are TRBV5-5 and TRBJ2-7; D is unclear. Germline V gene lookup returns CDR1 SGHKS and CDR2 YYEKEE (reference sequence). This CDR3 has 13 amino acids. The V gene lost 4 bases and the J gene lost 1 base, with 9 bases spanning the gap. The DNA of the CDR3 is TGTGCCAGCAGCGTATACGCGTCCTACGAGCAGTACTTC. Amino acid sequence: CASSVYASYEQYF.

The gene calls are TRBV9 and TRBJ2-7; D not certain. Germline CDR1 is SGDLS and CDR2 is YYNGEE. This CDR3 has 13 amino acids. Trimming removed 3 bases at V and 2 bases at J, with 9 bases between. CDR3 sequence reads: CASSADSPYEQYF. In DNA, the CDR3 is TGTGCCAGCAGCGCCGATTCCCCCTACGAGCAGTACTTC.

The V and J genes are TRBV9 and TRBJ2-1; tentative D call: TRBD2 (5 bases). Between the trimmed V and J ends, which lost 3 bases and 1 base, there was a span of 11 bases. This CDR3 is built from 15 residues. Germline CDR1 and CDR2: SGDLS and YYNGEE. CDR3 DNA sequence: TGTGCCAGCAGCGGGGTGGCGGGTTCCTACAATGAGCAGTTCTTC. It encodes CASSGVAGSYNEQFF.

This chain uses TRBV10-3 with TRBJ2-1; D ambiguous. V was pared by 1 base and J by 3 bases, with 7 bases between. Per germline, CDR1 ENHRY and CDR2 SYGVKD. This CDR3 has 14 residues. The CDR3 loop reads CAISEFQIYNEQFF. The CDR3 DNA is TGTGCCATCAGTGAGTTTCAAATCTACAATGAGCAGTTCTTC.

This sequence joins TRBV5-1 and TRBJ2-3, with a tentative D call TRBD2 (5 bases). Germline V CDR1 and CDR2: SGHRS, YFSETQ. CDR3 length equals 16 residues. Trimming took 0 bases from V and 6 from J, leaving 17 bases between them. CDR3 in amino acids: CASSLALAMSPDTQYF. The DNA for the CDR3 is TGCGCCAGCAGCTTGGCCCTAGCTATGAGCCCGGATACGCAGTATTTT.

The chain carries TRBV5-1 and TRBJ1-1; D is unresolved. Germline V gene data show CDR1 as SGHRS and CDR2 as YFSETQ. The CDR3 spans 15 residues. V was cut by 0 bases and J by 2 bases, with 11 bases left in between. DNA of the CDR3: TGCGCCAGCAGCTTGGAGGCGGGGTTTAACACTGAAGCTTTCTTT. Amino acid sequence: CASSLEAGFNTEAFF.

V gene TRBV5-1 combines with J gene TRBJ2-1; 8 bases match TRBD2. The CDR3 consists of 15 residues. With V trimmed by 2 bases and J by 4 bases, 5 bases remained unmatched. Germline V gene data show CDR1 as SGHRS and CDR2 as YFSETQ. Here the CDR3 DNA reads TGCGCCAGCAGCTTCGGTAGCGGGACATACAATGAGCAGTTCTTC. This codes for CASSFGSGTYNEQFF.

The chain combines TRBV5-1 with TRBJ2-5; tentative D call: TRBD1 (6 bases). The V end was cut by 2 bases, the J end by 5 bases, with 13 bases between. CDR1 and CDR2 (germline): SGHRS, YFSETQ. This CDR3 comprises 14 residues. In DNA form, the CDR3 reads TGCGCCAGCAGCTTAAACAGGGATTTGGAGACCCAGTACTTC. This codes for CASSLNRDLETQYF.

The V and J genes are TRBV10-2 and TRBJ2-7, with no clear D. Trimming removed 6 bases at V and 0 bases at J, with 9 bases between. Germline lookup yields CDR1 WSHSY and CDR2 SAAADI. The CDR3 extends over 13 amino acids. The CDR3 is CASRRSSSYEQYF. As DNA, the CDR3 is TGCGCCAGCAGGAGGTCGAGCTCCTACGAGCAGTACTTC.

This chain connects TRBV10-3 to TRBJ2-1; D is possibly TRBD2 (6 bases). Trimming cost V 0 bases and J 1 base, with 10 bases left between them. The V gene's germline CDR1 is ENHRY and CDR2 SYGVKD. This CDR3 comprises 16 residues. The CDR3 is CAISESMGGSYNEQFF. The DNA of the CDR3 is TGTGCCATCAGTGAGTCGATGGGGGGATCCTACAATGAGCAGTTCTTC.

The chain is built from TRBV27 and TRBJ1-1, with D perhaps TRBD1 (6 bases). V was pared by 3 bases and J by 5 bases, with 10 bases between. The CDR3 has 13 residues. From germline, CDR1 is MNHEY and CDR2 SMNVEV (reference sequence). Here the CDR3 DNA reads TGTGCCAGCAGTTTTGGGGGCGCGACTGAAGCTTTCTTT. Encoded protein: CASSFGGATEAFF.

Comment on this clone: This sample also contains other DNA sequences that code for the same CDR3. The V gene is TRBV6-1, the J gene TRBJ1-2; 8 bases match TRBD1. The CDR3 extends over 14 amino acids. V lost 4 bases to trimming and J lost 4 bases; unmatched junction nucleotides: 5. Per germline, CDR1 MNHNS and CDR2 SASEGT. The CDR3 spells CASSVGQAGYGYTF. CDR3 coding DNA: TGTGCCAGCAGTGTGGGACAGGCGGGCTATGGCTACACCTTC.